The source of this T cell receptor (beta chain) is a study of blood T cells in healthy people across ages. Study-wide findings and caveats: Higher diversity, along with more naive CD4+ cells, distinguished long-lived donors from aged donors.

Concerning this clonotype: What it binds is unknown.

This CDR3 comprises 18 residues. Germline CDR1 ENHRY, CDR2 SYGVKD. With a J-beta primer mix and a sample-barcoded 5' primer, a second PCR ran about 7 to 12 cycles. TCRdb re-called the 5' RACE reads through MiXCR, storing one row per CDR3 protein. The profile shows some 760,000 distinct CDR3 sequences, approximately 25% of them singletons. A further study also used this sample, focusing on T cells of mothers and their children. Per that study: Reverse transcription into cDNA received all extracted RNA, at around 1.4 ug per 15 ul. Slightly higher but non-significant overlap marked related mother-child pairs versus unrelated pairs.

Sequencing was done on a sample of blood. The clonotype originates from a boy between 5 and 17 years old in good health. The rearrangement links TRBV10-3 to TRBJ2-5; possible D gene TRBD1, 6 bases. The closer fit of TRBJ2-7 to the DNA end suggests the J call may be wrong. The CDR3 region is CAISELGPSDRSSYEQYF. Written as DNA, the CDR3 is TGTGCCATCAGTGAGCTGGGTCCGTCGGACAGAAGCTCCTACGAGCAGTACTTC.